The 10 T cell receptor beta chains reported below all come from one sample, sequenced in a study of cytomegalovirus exposure and HLA in healthy donors. 60 Vbeta and 13 Jbeta primers were used in PCR. Sequenced by immunoSEQ multiplex PCR; TCRdb stores in-frame clones only, minus some. Of around 100,000 clones listed, roughly four fifths were seen once; the top ten hold around 3.2%. Material: PBMCs. The receptors come from a man aged 25 to 40 in good health and CMV-seropositive.

The chain uses TRBV6-1 and TRBJ1-1; a weak D match, TRBD1 (6 bases). The germline V gene has CDR1 MNHNS and CDR2 SASEGT. The ends were cut back, 5 bases at V and 1 base at J, with 11 bases in the middle. The length of the CDR3 is 14 residues. The DNA for the CDR3 is TGTGCCAGCAGTTCCACAGGGAGGAACACTGAAGCTTTCTTT. It encodes CASSSTGRNTEAFF.

V gene TRBV2 combines with J gene TRBJ1-2; D not resolved. In germline, CDR1 is SNHLY, CDR2 FYNNEI. The length of the CDR3 is 13 residues. With 3 bases removed from V and 4 bases from J, the gap between germline ends came to 9 bases. The CDR3 nucleotides read TGTGCCAGCAGTGACAGTAGCCTCTATGGCTACACCTTC. It codes for CASSDSSLYGYTF.

The chain uses TRBV9 and TRBJ2-1; TRBD2 matches at 8 bases. The CDR3 has 15 amino acids. The V segment lost 0 bases and the J segment 8 bases; nucleotides outside the gene matches: 7. Germline V CDR1 and CDR2: SGDLS, YYNGEE. CDR3 in amino acids: CASSVGAGGFDEQFF. The DNA of the CDR3 is TGTGCCAGCAGCGTAGGGGCGGGAGGTTTCGATGAGCAGTTCTTC.

The chain uses TRBV11-2 and TRBJ2-3; 11 nucleotides align to TRBD2. CDR1 and CDR2 (germline): SGHAT, FQNNGV. The CDR3 consists of 16 residues. J was trimmed by 3 bases and V by 2 bases; bases with no gene match: 4. CDR3 nucleotide sequence: TGTGCCAGCAGCTTAATCTCTAGCGGGAGGACAGATACGCAGTATTTT. It codes for CASSLISSGRTDTQYF.

The chain combines TRBV7-2 with TRBJ2-7, with 7 bases fitting TRBD1. J was trimmed by 2 bases and V by 5 bases; bases with no gene match: 3. This CDR3 has 13 residues. Germline V gene sequence: CDR1 SGHTA, CDR2 FQGNSA. The CDR3 reads CASSLGTAYEQYF. The DNA for the CDR3 is TGTGCCAGCAGCCTCGGGACAGCCTACGAGCAGTACTTC.

This rearrangement joins TRBV7-8 to TRBJ2-7; possible D gene TRBD2, 7 bases. Germline V gene lookup returns CDR1 SGHVS and CDR2 FQNEAQ. V was shortened by 0 bases and J by 0 bases, with 15 bases between the two germline ends. This CDR3 region has 17 residues. The CDR3 sequence is CASSLALGGANSYEQYF. The CDR3 nucleotides are TGTGCCAGCAGCTTAGCGCTAGGGGGGGCAAACTCCTACGAGCAGTACTTC.

CDR3 sequence (DNA): TGTGCCAGCAGCTTAGCGCGTAGCGGACAGTACTTC. Translation: CASSLARSGQYF. The chain uses TRBV7-2 and TRBJ2-5; weak D call: TRBD2 (6 bases). The CDR3 runs to 12 residues. CDR1 and CDR2 (germline): SGHTA, FQGNSA. Trimming stripped 0 bases from V and 11 bases from J, with 10 bases between.

The genes are TRBV7-2 and TRBJ2-7; TRBD2 agrees at 9 bases. CDR3 size: 13 residues. J was trimmed by 4 bases and V by 2 bases; bases with no gene match: 0. Germline V gene lookup returns CDR1 SGHTA and CDR2 FQGNSA. CDR3: CASSLLAGYEQYF. The CDR3, as DNA: TGTGCCAGCAGCTTACTAGCGGGATACGAGCAGTACTTC.

The chain joins TRBV30 to TRBJ1-1; TRBD1 is a possible D gene (5 bases). The V end lost 8 bases, the J end lost 4 bases, and 17 bases lay between the germline ends. Germline loops: CDR1 GTSNPN, CDR2 SVGIG (reference sequence). The CDR3 spans 13 residues. The CDR3 reads CARESARGTEAFF. DNA for the CDR3: TGTGCCCGGGAGTCGGCAAGGGGCACTGAAGCTTTCTTT. The whole variable domain, filled in from reference TRBV30 and TRBJ1-1, reads SQTIHQWPATLVQPVGSPLSLECTVEGTSNPNLYWYRQAAGRGLQLLFYSVGIGQISSEVPQNLSASRPQDRQFILSSKKLLLSDSGFYLCARESARGTEAFFGQGTRLTVV.

The rearrangement uses TRBV5-4 and TRBJ2-1; a weak D match, TRBD1 (6 bases). Between the trimmed V and J ends, which lost 4 bases and 4 bases, there was a span of 12 bases. The CDR3 totals 14 residues. Germline V gene data show CDR1 as SGHNT and CDR2 as YYREEE (reference sequence). The CDR3 sequence is CASSPRTDYNEQFF. CDR3 sequence (DNA): TGTGCCAGCAGCCCGAGGACAGATTACAATGAGCAGTTCTTC.